This passage covers 28 T cell receptor beta chains from one sample sequenced in a study of spatial heterogeneity in lung cancer. The time point here: sample taken at primary tumor resection. For these receptors, no antigen is known. Study-wide points: Mutation counts in tumors were tracked by counts of expanded intratumoral alpha and beta TCRs.

TCRdb re-called the 5' RACE reads with MiXCR, one entry per CDR3 protein. The sample consists of some 20,000 distinct CDR3 sequences, more than 15% of them appearing once. The source was lung tumor tissue, collected at surgery. These receptors were collected from a female donor with early-stage non-small cell lung cancer.

In its sample, this clonotype was seen many times. The chain is built from TRBV7-3 and TRBJ2-5, with 8 bases lining up with TRBD1. The germline V gene encodes CDR1 SGHTA and CDR2 FQGTGA. Trimming cost V 2 bases and J 5 bases; bases outside gene matches: 7. CDR3 length: 15 residues. The CDR3 reads CASSLGTGTGETQYF. For the CDR3, the DNA is TGTGCCAGCAGCTTAGGGACAGGCACGGGGGAGACCCAGTACTTC.

Ten or more counts support this clonotype. The genes are TRBV29-1 and TRBJ2-3, with TRBD2 as a possible D gene (5 bases). CDR1 and CDR2 (germline): SQVTM, ANQGSEA. The CDR3 loop spans 11 amino acids. V was clipped by 4 bases and J by 7 bases, with 9 bases between them. The CDR3 nucleotides read TGCAGCGTTGTAAGCGGAAATACGCAGTATTTT. It translates to CSVVSGNTQYF.

At least ten counts were recorded for this clonotype. The chain employs TRBV3-1 and TRBJ1-1; D call uncertain. The germline V and J ends were trimmed by 1 base and 2 bases, with 8 bases remaining between them. There are 14 residues in the CDR3. The germline CDR1 and CDR2 sequences are LGHDT and YNNKEL (reference sequence). In DNA form, the CDR3 reads TGTGCCAGCAGCCAAGGACTGACTAACACTGAAGCTTTCTTT. Protein: CASSQGLTNTEAFF.

This clonotype was counted many times. The chain has TRBV20-1 and TRBJ2-5; a possible D gene is TRBD1 (8 bases). V lost 0 bases to trimming and J lost 9 bases, with 20 bases between them. The CDR3 spans 15 residues. Germline V gene data show CDR1 as DFQATT and CDR2 as SNEGSKA (reference sequence). CDR3 loop: CSARDQRGPQGAQYF. The CDR3 region has the DNA TGCAGTGCTAGAGATCAGCGGGGCCCACAGGGGGCCCAGTACTTC.

This sequence joins TRBV14 and TRBJ1-4, with TRBD1 as a possible D gene (5 bases). Germline V CDR1 and CDR2: SGHDN, FVKESK. This CDR3 has 14 amino acids. Trimming pared 4 bases from V and 5 bases from J, leaving 11 bases between. The CDR3 here is CASSRGRPNEKLFF. Here the CDR3 DNA reads TGTGCCAGCAGCCGGGGACGGCCCAATGAAAAACTGTTTTTT.

This clonotype was detected only a few times. This rearrangement joins TRBV6-5 to TRBJ2-7; the match to TRBD1 covers 9 bases. The CDR3 is made up of 15 amino acids. With V trimmed by 6 bases and J by 6 bases, 12 bases remained unmatched. Germline V CDR1 and CDR2: MNHEY, SVGAGI. DNA of the CDR3: TGTGCCAGCAGCCCCCGGACAGGGGTCAGGGGCGAGCAGTACTTC. Residues: CASSPRTGVRGEQYF.

V and J are TRBV7-3 and TRBJ2-5, with TRBD2 identical over 7 bases. The germline gives CDR1 SGHTA, CDR2 FQGTGA. Unmatched junction bases numbered 8, after V lost 6 bases and J lost 1 base. The length of the CDR3 is 15 residues. CDR3 sequence (DNA): TGTGCCAGCAGTCTAATGGCTAGCGGCCAAGAGACCCAGTACTTC. Translation: CASSLMASGQETQYF. The variable domain in full, completed from reference TRBV7-3 and TRBJ2-5, reads GAGVSQTPSNKVTEKGKYVELRCDPISGHTALYWYRQSLGQGPEFLIYFQGTGAADDSGLPNDRFFAVRPEGSVSTLKIQRTERGDSAVYLCASSLMASGQETQYFGPGTRLLVL.

This clonotype has more than one count but fewer than ten. The chain combines TRBV4-1 with TRBJ2-7; no firm D call. Trimming took off 3 bases at V and 2 bases at J, with 17 bases between the two ends. CDR1 and CDR2 from the germline V gene are MGHRA and YSYEKL. The CDR3 has 16 residues. The CDR3 loop is CASSQAPGHRAYEQYF. The CDR3 bases are TGCGCCAGCAGCCAGGCTCCGGGTCACCGAGCCTACGAGCAGTACTTC.

The V gene is TRBV14, the J gene TRBJ2-1; D is possibly TRBD2 (6 bases). The CDR3 has 12 amino acids. Deletions cut 2 bases from V and 16 bases from J, with 15 bases between. Germline CDR1 reads SGHDN; CDR2 reads FVKESK. CDR3 sequence reads: CASSQLAPTIFF. DNA for the CDR3: TGTGCCAGCAGCCAACTAGCGCCTACTATCTTCTTC. Combining the CDR3 with reference TRBV14 and TRBJ2-1 gives the whole variable domain EAGVTQFPSHSVIEKGQTVTLRCDPISGHDNLYWYRRVMGKEIKFLLHFVKESKQDESGMPNNRFLAERTGGTYSTLKVQPAELEDSGVYFCASSQLAPTIFFGPGTRLTVL.

The chain combines TRBV5-1 with TRBJ2-5; 9 nucleotides match TRBD2. Germline V lookup: CDR1 SGHRS, CDR2 YFSETQ. The CDR3 consists of 15 residues. Unmatched junction bases numbered 6, after V lost 1 base and J lost 5 bases. The CDR3 sequence: CASSLSGGPGETQYF. The CDR3 DNA reads TGCGCCAGCAGCTTGAGCGGGGGGCCTGGTGAGACCCAGTACTTC.

This clonotype has a count of ten or more. V gene TRBV27 combines with J gene TRBJ1-1; 8 bases are shared with TRBD1. The CDR3 is 15 amino acids. The V gene's germline CDR1 is MNHEY and CDR2 SMNVEV (reference sequence). V shed 6 bases, J shed 3 bases, and the junction held 9 bases outside the gene matches. CDR3 sequence (DNA): TGTGCCAGCAGACGGGACAGGACGGAGGACACTGAAGCTTTCTTT. Amino acid sequence: CASRRDRTEDTEAFF.

In its sample, this clonotype was seen many times. The J gene is TRBJ2-1, the V gene TRBV2; 13 nucleotides line up with TRBD2. The V segment lost 4 bases and the J segment 3 bases; nucleotides outside the gene matches: 9. Germline-derived CDR1 and CDR2 are SNHLY and FYNNEI. The CDR3 extends over 18 amino acids. DNA for the CDR3: TGTGCCAGCAGTGTAGGACTAGCGGGAGAAATCCGCTACAATGAGCAGTTCTTC. Translating gives CASSVGLAGEIRYNEQFF.

Written as DNA, the CDR3 is TGCAGTGCGTGGCCCAATCAGGGGGCAGATACGCAGTATTTT. As protein: CSAWPNQGADTQYF. The rearrangement joins TRBV20-1 to TRBJ2-3; 7 bases match TRBD1. CDR3 size: 14 residues. V lost 6 bases, J lost 4 bases, and 10 bases stayed unmatched. Germline assignment: CDR1 DFQATT and CDR2 SNEGSKA (reference sequence).

This clonotype was seen a handful of times. The chain carries TRBV28 and TRBJ2-1, with D possibly matching TRBD1 (6 bases). Deletions cut 2 bases from V and 9 bases from J, with 11 bases between. The CDR3 is 13 residues long. CDR1 and CDR2 from the germline V gene are MDHEN and SYDVKM. CDR3 sequence reads: CASSLNLGGEQFF. The CDR3 nucleotides are TGTGCCAGCAGTTTAAATTTAGGGGGTGAGCAGTTCTTC.

In this sample, this clonotype turned up a few times. The chain carries TRBV10-3 and TRBJ2-7; D is undetermined. CDR3 length: 19 amino acids. The V gene lost 3 bases and the J gene lost 1 base, with 25 bases spanning the gap. Per germline, CDR1 ENHRY and CDR2 SYGVKD. As DNA, the CDR3 is TGTGCCATCAGTGAAGTGGCGGTTTTTAGCTCGGAAGAATCCTACGAGCAGTACTTC. This gives the protein CAISEVAVFSSEESYEQYF.

This clonotype is medium-sized. V is TRBV7-9 and J is TRBJ2-7; D is ambiguous. The germline V gene encodes CDR1 SEHNR and CDR2 FQNEAQ (reference sequence). This CDR3 spans 14 amino acids. V was shortened by 1 base and J by 0 bases, with 7 bases between the two germline ends. CDR3 nucleotides: TGTGCCAGCAGCTTAGGGTCTATCTCCTACGAGCAGTACTTC. Its protein product is CASSLGSISYEQYF.

This clonotype was counted ten times or more. The rearrangement joins TRBV6-1 to TRBJ2-3; 9 positions match TRBD2. V shed 2 bases, J shed 7 bases, and the junction held 16 bases outside the gene matches. There are 18 residues in the CDR3. Per germline, CDR1 MNHNS and CDR2 SASEGT. CDR3 sequence (DNA): TGTGCCAGCAGTGAAAAGAATCGGGCGGGAGGGAATTCAAATACGCAGTATTTT. Protein: CASSEKNRAGGNSNTQYF.

A word on this clonotype: The DNA is left out, because the CDR3 cannot be placed on it with certainty; the CDR3 is given as TCRdb lists it. The V gene is TRBV29-1, the J gene TRBJ2-7. The CDR3 length is 11 residues, termini included. The germline CDR1 and CDR2 sequences are SQVTM and ANQGSEA. CDR3 protein: CSVALGSAKYF.

At least ten counts were recorded for this clonotype. The genes are TRBV20-1 and TRBJ2-1; perhaps TRBD2 as D (7 bases). Trimming stripped 0 bases from V and 5 bases from J, with 14 bases between. The CDR3 runs 15 residues. The germline CDR1 and CDR2 sequences are DFQATT and SNEGSKA (reference sequence). CDR3 region: CSAREGAGENNEQFF. CDR3 in DNA: TGCAGTGCTAGAGAGGGGGCGGGAGAGAACAATGAGCAGTTCTTC.

This clonotype has a count of ten or more. The chain's CDR3 is CASSAGTANTGELFF. CDR3 nucleotides: TGTGCCAGCAGTGCCGGGACAGCGAACACCGGGGAGCTGTTTTTT. The chain uses TRBV25-1 and TRBJ2-2; 7 positions agree with TRBD1. CDR3 length: 15 amino acids. V trimming: 4 bases; J trimming: 0 bases; junction bases outside the gene matches: 2. Germline loops: CDR1 MGHDK, CDR2 SYGVNS.

The chain carries TRBV28 and TRBJ2-5; 8 nucleotides agree with TRBD2. Germline lookup yields CDR1 MDHEN and CDR2 SYDVKM. This CDR3 spans 11 amino acids. J lost 9 bases, V lost 3 bases, and 0 bases had no gene match. The CDR3 here is CASSFGRAQYF. The CDR3 nucleotides are TGTGCCAGCAGTTTCGGGAGGGCCCAGTACTTC.

Concerning this clonotype: The conserved phenylalanine or tryptophan normally closing the CDR3 is absent here, so this likely arose from a read error. The chain carries TRBV7-7 and TRBJ2-7; a possible D gene is TRBD2 (5 bases). The germline V gene has CDR1 SSHAT and CDR2 FNYEAQ (reference sequence). This CDR3 is built from 12 residues. CDR3 sequence reads: CASSLEGGEQYL. The CDR3 nucleotides are TGTGCTAGCAGCTTAGAGGGTGGCGAGCAGTACTTA.

This clonotype was counted only a few times. The chain recombines TRBV7-2 with TRBJ2-3; D gene ambiguous. Trimming took off 3 bases at V and 3 bases at J, with 7 bases between the two ends. This CDR3 is built from 13 residues. The germline gives CDR1 SGHTA, CDR2 FQGNSA. CDR3 loop: CASSLSYTDTQYF. CDR3 coding DNA: TGTGCCAGCAGCTTGAGCTATACAGATACGCAGTATTTT.

This clonotype was seen at least ten times. The chain combines TRBV6-5 with TRBJ2-1, with 8 positions matching TRBD1. J was trimmed by 4 bases and V by 5 bases; bases with no gene match: 7. The CDR3 is 15 amino acids. Germline assignment: CDR1 MNHEY and CDR2 SVGAGI. The CDR3 nucleotides read TGTGCCAGCAGTCCTCCAGGGGGCTATTACAATGAGCAGTTCTTC. Residues: CASSPPGGYYNEQFF.

The chain couples TRBV6-6 to TRBJ2-5; D assignment may be TRBD1 or TRBD2 (5 bases each). The CDR3 covers 13 residues. Trimming took off 7 bases at V and 2 bases at J, with 11 bases between the two ends. Germline V lookup: CDR1 MNHNY, CDR2 SVGAGI (reference sequence). The CDR3: CASKPGPQETQYF. In nucleotides, the CDR3 is TGTGCCAGCAAACCGGGACCACAAGAGACCCAGTACTTC.

A single count supports this clonotype. The chain links TRBV28 to TRBJ2-2; D is unclear. This CDR3 contains 15 residues. V was cut by 0 bases and J by 5 bases, with 10 bases left in between. CDR1 and CDR2 (germline): MDHEN, SYDVKM. The CDR3: CASSLWLSSTGELFF. The DNA of the CDR3 is TGTGCCAGCAGTTTATGGCTCAGCTCGACCGGGGAGCTGTTTTTT.

With regard to this clonotype: A much larger clone differs by one base, so this may be a read error. The chain is built from TRBV5-1 and TRBJ2-3, with 8 nucleotides matching TRBD2. The CDR3 is 15 residues long. Germline lookup yields CDR1 SGHRS and CDR2 YFSETQ. This CDR3 is CDSSSGAGEGDTQYF. In DNA form, the CDR3 reads TGCGACAGCAGCTCGGGAGCGGGAGAGGGAGATACGCAGTATTTT.

This clonotype showed up many times. The V gene is TRBV21-1, the J gene TRBJ2-1; TRBD2 is taken as the D call from the table, unchecked against the DNA. TRBV21-1 is recorded as a pseudogene. This CDR3 has 14 amino acids. CDR3 DNA sequence: TGTGCCAGCAGCTTCGGCGGGAGGGTGGATGAGCAGTTCTTC. It yields the protein CASSFGGRVDEQFF.